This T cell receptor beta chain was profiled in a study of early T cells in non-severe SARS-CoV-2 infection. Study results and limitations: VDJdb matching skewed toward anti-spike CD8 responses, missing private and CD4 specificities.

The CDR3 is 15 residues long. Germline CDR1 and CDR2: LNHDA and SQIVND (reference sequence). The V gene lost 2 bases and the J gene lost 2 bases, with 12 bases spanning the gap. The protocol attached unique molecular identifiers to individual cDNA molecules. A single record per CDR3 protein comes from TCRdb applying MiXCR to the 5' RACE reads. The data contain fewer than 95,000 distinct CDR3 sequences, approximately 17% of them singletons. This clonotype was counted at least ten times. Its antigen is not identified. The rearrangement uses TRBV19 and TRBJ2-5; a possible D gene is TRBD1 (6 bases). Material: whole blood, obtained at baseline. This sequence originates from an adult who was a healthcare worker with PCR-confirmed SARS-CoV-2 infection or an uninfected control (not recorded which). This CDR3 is CASSIRGRGQETQYF. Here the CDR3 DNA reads TGTGCCAGTAGTATAAGGGGGAGAGGACAAGAGACCCAGTACTTC.